These 7 T cell receptor beta chains originate from one sample sequenced in a study of blood T cells in healthy people across ages. Combining a sample-barcoded 5' primer with a J-beta primer mix, a second PCR ran for 7 to 11 cycles. A single record per CDR3 protein comes from TCRdb applying MiXCR to the 5' RACE reads. Here the sample spans about 640,000 distinct CDR3 sequences, 58% being singletons. The sample comprised blood. These receptors all come from a man aged 55 to 69 in good health.

The chain joins TRBV10-2 to TRBJ2-1, with D possibly TRBD2 on 5 matching bases. Germline values: CDR1 WSHSY, CDR2 SAAADI. V was pared by 5 bases and J by 4 bases, with 18 bases between. CDR3 length: 16 amino acids. Here the CDR3 DNA reads TGCGCCAGCAGTCTCATTCCCCGGACTGGGTACAATGAGCAGTTCTTC. Residues: CASSLIPRTGYNEQFF.

This clonotype showed up just once. V gene TRBV7-9 combines with J gene TRBJ2-5; D is possibly TRBD1 or TRBD2 (5 bases each). The V end was cut by 8 bases, the J end by 11 bases, with 18 bases between. Germline V gene sequence: CDR1 SEHNR, CDR2 FQNEAQ (reference sequence). CDR3 size: 12 residues. CDR3 coding DNA: TGTGCCAGCTCCGGGACCCCTTCCGCTCAGTACTTC. Translating gives CASSGTPSAQYF.

The V and J genes are TRBV27 and TRBJ2-5; TRBD1 matches 8 bases. Germline-derived CDR1 and CDR2 are MNHEY and SMNVEV (reference sequence). CDR3 length equals 12 residues. After removal of 8 bases from V and 4 bases from J, the junction contained 3 bases not matched to a gene. The CDR3 loop reads CASHDRGETQYF. The CDR3 DNA reads TGTGCCAGCCACGACAGGGGAGAGACCCAGTACTTC.

The V call is TRBV21-1, the J call TRBJ2-3; whether TRBD1, the table's D call, matches the DNA was not checked. TRBV21-1 is marked as a pseudogene. The CDR3 has 18 residues. The CDR3 nucleotides read TGTGCCAGCAGCAATCGGGGGGAGAGGCGGGGACCGGTAGATACGCAGTATTTT. This sequence encodes CASSNRGERRGPVDTQYF.

The chain recombines TRBV20-1 with TRBJ2-5; 9 bases are a match to TRBD2. The V gene end was trimmed by 5 bases and the J gene end by 2 bases; junction bases not matched to a gene: 6. CDR1 is DFQATT, CDR2 SNEGSKA, per germline (reference sequence). This CDR3 has 14 residues. CDR3 amino acids: CSARGGGKQETQYF. CDR3 sequence (DNA): TGCAGTGCTCGCGGGGGGGGAAAACAAGAGACCCAGTACTTC.

This chain connects TRBV6-5 to TRBJ2-1; 9 nucleotides match TRBD2. CDR3 length equals 15 residues. Germline V gene sequence: CDR1 MNHEY, CDR2 SVGAGI. Trimming removed 0 bases from V and 8 bases from J; junction bases left unmatched: 5. CDR3 DNA sequence: TGTGCCAGCAGTTACTCGGGACTAGCTGCCTATGAGCAGTTCTTC. Protein: CASSYSGLAAYEQFF.

V is TRBV20-1 and J is TRBJ1-4; 7 bases align to TRBD1. CDR1 is DFQATT and CDR2 is SNEGSKA in the germline V gene (reference sequence). The trim removed 6 bases at V and 7 bases at J, leaving 11 bases unmatched. This CDR3 spans 14 amino acids. Here the CDR3 reads CSAIVQGMSEKLFF. The CDR3, as DNA: TGCAGTGCCATCGTACAGGGGATGAGTGAAAAACTGTTTTTT.